The entry below describes one T cell receptor beta chain. Its antigen is not yet known. Per-base qualities were not stored, and no clone one base away is much larger. The data are from a study of cytomegalovirus exposure and HLA in healthy donors (dated by TCRdb to 2015 to 2018). General notes on the study: An earlier analysis of 550 to 700 of the donors reported 250 to 300 Gb of sequence data and 100 million to 130 million unique TCR beta sequences from around 200 million T cells. An early release that covered roughly 600 HLA-typed donors contained approximately 290 gigabases of sequencing data and approximately 85 million unique TCR sequences. Of the roughly 400 genotyped donors, roughly 80% fell in the genetic ancestry cluster associated with self-reported Caucasian donors. The study was designed to test whether signatures of past pathogen exposure could be identified by cataloging public T cell receptors. The study used immunosequencing to profile the T cell repertoires of 666 subjects and linked those repertoires to cytomegalovirus serostatus. Besides the first cohort of 500 to 700 subjects, a separate validation cohort made up of roughly 130 different subjects was used. To predict cytomegalovirus infection status, the study brought together high-throughput TCR immunosequencing, statistical association of individual TCRs with disease status, and machine learning. A later analysis re-analyzed previously published TCR beta repertoires from roughly 630 donors and added high-resolution HLA genotyping to study TCR occurrence patterns. The later analysis used no new phenotypic data to find candidate immune exposures, relying instead on TCR beta sequences and their occurrence across donors. An earlier analysis of 587 of the donors used high-throughput TCR beta sequencing to judge whether each TCR beta V gene segment behaved as functional or pseudogenic. Donor age, sex, ethnicity and CMV serostatus were collected together with the repertoire data. A later genetic analysis took genome-wide SNP genotypes for about 55% of the roughly 700 donors and used that subset as a discovery cohort. Every repertoire in the discovery cohort had been generated on one and the same sequencing platform. Both class I and class II loci were covered by HLA typing, at four-digit resolution. Typing coverage differed by locus: A, B, C, DRB1 and DQB1 were typed in about 620-630 donors, DQA1 in 522, DPA1 in nearly 610, and DPB1 in 450 to 480. Because of strong linkage in the cohort, a few DR-DQ haplotypes were treated as single units for association and clustering. Across under 500 genotyped donors of the cohort, an average of roughly 230,000 unique TCR beta nucleotide sequences per donor were sequenced, and 15% to 20% of those sequences were non-productive.

Here V drops 5 bases and J drops 0 bases, and the junction holds 5 bases not matched to any gene. The CDR3 goes from the cysteine to the phenylalanine over 15 residues. Only CDR3 DNA is held: 45 bases, read in frame from base 1. CDR1 and CDR2 (SGHTA, FQGNSA) derive from the germline V gene. The method was the immunoSEQ multiplex PCR assay. For the multiplex PCR, a mixture combining 60 forward primers for TCR Vbeta segments and 13 reverse primers for TCR Jbeta segments was used. A multiplex PCR assay on genomic DNA amplified the CDR3 region of rearranged TCR beta genes. Amplified TCR beta libraries were sequenced as 87-base-pair reads on the Illumina HiSeq System. The study's own analysis went as follows. Across the 700 or so repertoires, a later analysis counted some 80 million unique TCR beta chains, 9.5 million to 13 million of which were shared by at least two donors. A nearest-neighbor algorithm error-corrected the raw reads and collapsed the reads into unique sequences, merging closely related sequences to remove PCR and sequencing errors. CDR3 sequences were aligned to IMGT reference sequences to assign V, D and J gene segments. Each retained sequence needed at least a six-nucleotide match to both a V gene segment and a J gene segment. A rearrangement was called productive if the CDR3 had no stop codons and remained in frame with V and J, and every other rearrangement was called non-productive. Following IMGT convention, CDR3 was defined as the stretch from the second conserved V-encoded cysteine to the conserved J-encoded phenylalanine. The earlier analysis of more than 450 of the donors excluded sequences that lacked an unambiguous match to a single V gene segment. In an earlier analysis of 500 to 750 of the donors, V segments were called functional above 56.7% productive rearrangements and were called segregating when the between-donor standard deviation exceeded 5%. A statistical classification framework was built to diagnose cytomegalovirus status from the catalog of TCR beta chain sequences. V and J gene assignment, in a later analysis, came from comparing TCR nucleotide sequences with IMGT/GENE-DB human TR gene sequences. The TCRdist pipeline was used in a later analysis to assign CDR3 sequences and most-parsimonious VDJ recombination scenarios. In a later analysis, every TCR beta chain was defined by the combination of its CDR3 amino acid sequence and its V-gene family, and reads without a unique V-gene family were dropped. In a later analysis, 450 to 600 highly shared, low-generation-probability nucleotide sequences were removed to address suspected cross-contamination and a sequencing artifact. For each public chain, a later analysis derived a clonal expansion index from normalized ranks of inferred template counts within each repertoire. In a later analysis, generation probabilities were computed with a VDJ recombination model fitted to out-of-frame rearrangements, and the resulting probabilities were checked against IGoR. A later analysis scored TCR-TCR, TCR-HLA and TCR-CMV co-occurrence with hypergeometric tests, applying a repertoire-size bias correction to TCR pairs. To estimate false discovery rates, a later analysis permuted the HLA or CMV assignments 20 times. A later analysis grouped co-occurring TCRs with DBSCAN, adding TCRdist sequence similarity when clustering within HLA-allele-positive subsets. Co-occurrence clustering excluded repertoires with fewer than 30,000 or more than 120,000 public chains, plus five with anomalous nucleotide sharing. TCRdb's version of the immuneACCESS table is confined to in-frame rearrangements and falls short of the full clone set. An unresolved V gene accounts for under half of the shortfall where checked; the remainder is of unknown origin. From that table come the V and J calls and clone size; the DNA was used to work out D and trimming. For this sample the table gives over 150,000 clones, of which roughly 76% were detected only once. Approximately 1.8% of the sample is held by the ten biggest clonotypes.

Study-level results and caveats: The study gave a list of 150 to 200 TCR beta chains associated with cytomegalovirus. In a later analysis, around 15,000 TCR beta sequences were associated with specific HLA alleles at a false discovery rate of 0.05. In both the original and validation cohorts, the classifier was reported to diagnose cytomegalovirus status with high specificity and sensitivity. The presence/absence analyses assumed that sequencing depth was roughly uniform across donors, and that assumption may not be true. Several of the top co-occurrence clusters appeared to be linked to parvovirus B19, influenza, CMV and Epstein-Barr virus, according to a later analysis. A further reported finding was that TCR beta sequences accurately predicted the HLA-A and HLA-B alleles for most subjects in the first cohort. A later genetic analysis reported fewer N-insertions in productive TCRs among donors in an Asian-associated ancestry cluster than the roughly 700-donor mean. Some IMGT-functional V segments, including TRBV6-2 and TRBV6-3, could not be told apart with the 87-base-pair reads, so those segments were excluded. Correlated functional status among segregating V segments might reflect linkage disequilibrium, but an unknown experimental factor could not be ruled out. According to the authors, the approach could potentially be generalized to other disease states and immunological phenotypes. An earlier analysis of 587 of the donors showed that most TCR beta V segments appeared in productive rearrangements either about 87% or about 30% of the time, which broadly matched IMGT annotations. A later analysis found that most CMV-associated TCR beta chains appeared HLA-restricted, with HLA associations seemingly driven largely by CMV exposure. While some public TCRs were present in many individuals, most TCR sequences turned up only very rarely across donors. When HLA alleles, especially DR and DQ, strongly co-occurred, TCR associations were difficult to assign to individual alleles. An association between a missense DCLRE1C variant and V-gene and J-gene trimming of TCR beta chains was found in a later genetic analysis and replicated in an independent cohort. In a later analysis, TCR association rates were found to vary across HLA loci, with the most associated TCRs seen for DRB1 alleles and the fewest for HLA-C alleles. HLA typing was unavailable for some donors at each locus, so association tests used only the typed subset. In vitro tests confirmed that a few of the cytomegalovirus-associated TCR beta chains recognize cytomegalovirus antigens. A cluster of highly shared sequence variants was judged likely to represent a technical artifact of the sequencing pipeline. Compared with equally common non-associated chains, HLA-associated TCR beta chains in a later analysis were more clonally expanded and had lower generation probabilities. In this cohort, only TCR beta chains were sequenced, and detectable features were limited by the absence of alpha or paired-chain data. The only immune exposure information available for the cohort was CMV serostatus. Because counts were too low, 15 to 20 rarely observed V segments, including chromosome 9 orphons, were excluded from the earlier analysis of around 640 of the donors.

The cohort was made up of roughly 670 healthy bone marrow donors. All cohort members were sampled while nominally healthy, although unrecorded immune exposures were likely present. Of the roughly 670 cohort members, around 310 had a positive CMV serostatus and about 350 had a negative one, while no CMV serostatus was recorded for the donor. A peripheral blood sample was provided by each donor, and peripheral blood mononuclear cells were used for TCR beta sequencing. The Qiagen DNeasy Blood Extraction Kit was used to extract genomic DNA from the blood cell samples. This sequence uses TRBV7-2 and TRBJ2-5; TRBD2 aligns with 8 central bases. The sequencing sample was made of PBMCs. The TCR comes from a human donor in good health. The DNA is TGTGCCAGCAGCCGCGGGGGGCTAGACCAAGAGACCCAGTACTTC. Its coded protein is CASSRGGLDQETQYF.